This entry is about one TCR beta chain. The data belong to a study of blood T cell repertoires in COVID-19. Turning to the study itself: The United States, Italy and Spain supplied acute and convalescent COVID-19 samples. PBMCs, B-cell-depleted T cells, or T cells provided the cDNA or gDNA that made up the material.

CDR1 DFQATT and CDR2 SNEGSKA come from the germline V gene (reference sequence). V lost 3 bases and J lost 0, with 15 bases in between. The CDR3 sequence is 15 residues long. Each participant's cohort was designated according to participant-reported clinical history. Two negative PCRs, clearance, or symptom resolution had been documented for recovered Cohort 3 donors. Clones were sequenced by immunoSEQ multiplex PCR, and TCRdb holds only the in-frame ones, with some missing. The data contain about 290,000 clones, around 86% of them seen just once; the ten biggest clones take up about 1.7%. The receptor comes from a woman in her thirties or forties who had recovered from COVID-19. Sequenced: PBMCs or T cells enriched from blood (not recorded which). This chain links TRBV20-1 with TRBJ2-7, with D possibly TRBD2 on 6 matching bases. CDR3 sequence reads: CSASRSGPSSYEQYF. CDR3 coding DNA: TGCAGTGCTAGTCGTAGCGGCCCGAGCTCCTACGAGCAGTACTTC.